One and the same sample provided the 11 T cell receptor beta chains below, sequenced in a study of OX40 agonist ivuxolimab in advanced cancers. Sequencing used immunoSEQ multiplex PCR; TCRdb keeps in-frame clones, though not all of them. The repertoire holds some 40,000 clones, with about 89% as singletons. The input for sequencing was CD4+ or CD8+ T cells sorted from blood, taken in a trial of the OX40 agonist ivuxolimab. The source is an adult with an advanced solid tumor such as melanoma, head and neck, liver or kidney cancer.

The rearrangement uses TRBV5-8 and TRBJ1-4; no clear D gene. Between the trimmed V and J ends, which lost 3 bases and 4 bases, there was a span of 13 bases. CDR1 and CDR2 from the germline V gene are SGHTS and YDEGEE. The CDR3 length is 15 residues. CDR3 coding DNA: TGTGCCAGCAGCTCAGTCACAGAGTATAATGAAAAACTGTTTTTT. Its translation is CASSSVTEYNEKLFF. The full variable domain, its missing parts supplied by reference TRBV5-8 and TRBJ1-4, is EAGVTQSPTHLIKTRGQQATLRCSPISGHTSVYWYQQALGLGLQFLLWYDEGEERNRGNFPPRFSGRQFPNYSSELNVNALELEDSALYLCASSSVTEYNEKLFFGSGTQLSVL.

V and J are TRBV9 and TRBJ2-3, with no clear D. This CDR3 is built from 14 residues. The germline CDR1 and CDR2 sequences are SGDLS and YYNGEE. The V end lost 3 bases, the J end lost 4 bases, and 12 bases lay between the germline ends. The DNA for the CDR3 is TGTGCCAGCAGCGAGCTTTTTTGGGCAGATACGCAGTATTTT. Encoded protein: CASSELFWADTQYF.

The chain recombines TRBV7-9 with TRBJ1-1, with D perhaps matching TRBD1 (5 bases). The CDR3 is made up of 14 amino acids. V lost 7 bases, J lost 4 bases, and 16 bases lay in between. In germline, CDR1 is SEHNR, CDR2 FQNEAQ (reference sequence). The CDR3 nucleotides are TGTGCCAGCATCGGGGGTTTGGGGAGCACTGAAGCTTTCTTT. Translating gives CASIGGLGSTEAFF.

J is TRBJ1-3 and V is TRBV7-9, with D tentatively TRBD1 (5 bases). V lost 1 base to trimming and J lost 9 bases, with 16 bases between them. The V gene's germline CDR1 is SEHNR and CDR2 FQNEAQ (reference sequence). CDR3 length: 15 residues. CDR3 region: CASSLEMGMGGTIYF. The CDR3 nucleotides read TGTGCCAGCAGCTTAGAAATGGGAATGGGGGGCACCATATATTTT.

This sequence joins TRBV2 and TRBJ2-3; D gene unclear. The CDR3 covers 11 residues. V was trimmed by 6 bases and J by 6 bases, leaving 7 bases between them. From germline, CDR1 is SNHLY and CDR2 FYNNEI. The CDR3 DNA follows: TGTGCCAGCAGGTTTAGGGATACGCAGTATTTT. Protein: CASRFRDTQYF.

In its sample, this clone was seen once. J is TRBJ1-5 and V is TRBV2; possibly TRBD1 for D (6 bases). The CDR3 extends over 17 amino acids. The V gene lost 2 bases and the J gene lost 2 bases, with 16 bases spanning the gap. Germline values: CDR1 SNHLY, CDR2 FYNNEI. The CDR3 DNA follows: TGTGCCAGCAGTGAATACAGGGATATTTTAGGCAATCAGCCCCAGCATTTT. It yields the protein CASSEYRDILGNQPQHF.

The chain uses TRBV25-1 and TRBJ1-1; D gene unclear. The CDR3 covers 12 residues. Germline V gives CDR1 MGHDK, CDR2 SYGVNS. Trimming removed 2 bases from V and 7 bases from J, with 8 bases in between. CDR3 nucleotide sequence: TGTGCCAGCAGTGAAGTTCTCGGTGAAGCTTTCTTT. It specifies CASSEVLGEAFF.

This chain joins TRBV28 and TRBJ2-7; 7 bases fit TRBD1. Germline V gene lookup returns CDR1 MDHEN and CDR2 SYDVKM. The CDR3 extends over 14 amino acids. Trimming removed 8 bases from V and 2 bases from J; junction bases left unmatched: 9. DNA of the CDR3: TGTGCCAGCTACGATAGGGACAGTACCTACGAGCAGTACTTC. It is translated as CASYDRDSTYEQYF.

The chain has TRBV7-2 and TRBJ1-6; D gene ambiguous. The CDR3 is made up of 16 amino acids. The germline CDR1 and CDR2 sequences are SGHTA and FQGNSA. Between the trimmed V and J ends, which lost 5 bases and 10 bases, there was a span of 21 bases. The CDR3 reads CASSVVSSSRESPLHF. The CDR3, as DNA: TGTGCCAGCAGCGTGGTGTCAAGTTCGAGGGAATCACCCCTCCACTTT.

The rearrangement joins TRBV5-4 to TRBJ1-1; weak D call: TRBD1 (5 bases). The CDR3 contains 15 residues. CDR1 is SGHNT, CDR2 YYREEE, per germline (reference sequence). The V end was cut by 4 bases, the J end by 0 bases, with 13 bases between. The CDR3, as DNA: TGTGCCAGCAGCCCCCGGGGGAGCTTGAACACTGAAGCTTTCTTT. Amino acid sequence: CASSPRGSLNTEAFF. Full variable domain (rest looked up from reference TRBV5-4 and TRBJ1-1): ETGVTQSPTHLIKTRGQQVTLRCSSQSGHNTVSWYQQALGQGPQFIFQYYREEENGRGNFPPRFSGLQFPNYSSELNVNALELDDSALYLCASSPRGSLNTEAFFGQGTRLTVV.

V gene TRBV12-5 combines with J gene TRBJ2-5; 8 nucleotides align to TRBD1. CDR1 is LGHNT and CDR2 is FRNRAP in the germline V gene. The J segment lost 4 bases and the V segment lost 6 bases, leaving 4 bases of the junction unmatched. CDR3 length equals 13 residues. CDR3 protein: CASGEQGGETQYF. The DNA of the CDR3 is TGTGCTAGTGGCGAACAGGGGGGAGAGACCCAGTACTTC.